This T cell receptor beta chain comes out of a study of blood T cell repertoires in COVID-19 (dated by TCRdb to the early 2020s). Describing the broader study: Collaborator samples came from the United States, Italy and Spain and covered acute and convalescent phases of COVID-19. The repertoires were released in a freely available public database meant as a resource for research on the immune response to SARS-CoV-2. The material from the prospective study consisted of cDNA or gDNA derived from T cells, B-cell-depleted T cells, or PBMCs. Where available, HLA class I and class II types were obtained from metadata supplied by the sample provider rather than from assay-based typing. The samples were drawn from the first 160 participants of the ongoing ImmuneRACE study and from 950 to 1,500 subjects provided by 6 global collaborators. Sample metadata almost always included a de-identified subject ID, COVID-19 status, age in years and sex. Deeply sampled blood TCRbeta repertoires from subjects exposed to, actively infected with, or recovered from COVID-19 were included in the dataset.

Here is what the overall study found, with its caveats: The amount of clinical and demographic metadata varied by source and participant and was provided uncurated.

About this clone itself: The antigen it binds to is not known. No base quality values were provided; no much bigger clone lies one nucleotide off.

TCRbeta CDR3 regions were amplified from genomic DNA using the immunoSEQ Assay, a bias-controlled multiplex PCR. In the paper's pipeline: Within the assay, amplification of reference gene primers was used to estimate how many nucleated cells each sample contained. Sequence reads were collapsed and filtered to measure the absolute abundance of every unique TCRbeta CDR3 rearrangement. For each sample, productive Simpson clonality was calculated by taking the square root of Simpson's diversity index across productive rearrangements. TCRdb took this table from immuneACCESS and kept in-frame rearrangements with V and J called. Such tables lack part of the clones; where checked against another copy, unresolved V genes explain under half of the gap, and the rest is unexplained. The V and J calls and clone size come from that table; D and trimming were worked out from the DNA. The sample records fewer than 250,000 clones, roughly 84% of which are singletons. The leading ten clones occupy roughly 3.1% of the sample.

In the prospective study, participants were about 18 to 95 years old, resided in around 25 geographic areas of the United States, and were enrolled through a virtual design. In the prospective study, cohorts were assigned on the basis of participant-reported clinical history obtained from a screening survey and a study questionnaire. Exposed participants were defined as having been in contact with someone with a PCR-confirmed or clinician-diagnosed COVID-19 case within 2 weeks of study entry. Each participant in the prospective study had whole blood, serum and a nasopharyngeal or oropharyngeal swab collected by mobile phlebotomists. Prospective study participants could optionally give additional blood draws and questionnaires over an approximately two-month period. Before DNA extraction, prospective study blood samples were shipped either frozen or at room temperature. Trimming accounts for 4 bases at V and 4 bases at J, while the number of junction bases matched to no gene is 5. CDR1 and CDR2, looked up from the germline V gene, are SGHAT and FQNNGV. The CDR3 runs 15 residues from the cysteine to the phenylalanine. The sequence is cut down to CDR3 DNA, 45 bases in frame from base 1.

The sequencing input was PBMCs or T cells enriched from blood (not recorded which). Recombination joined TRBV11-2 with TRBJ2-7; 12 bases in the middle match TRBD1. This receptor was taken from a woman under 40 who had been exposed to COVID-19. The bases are TGTGCCAGCAGCTCCGGGACAGGGGGCAGTTACGAGCAGTACTTC. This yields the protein CASSSGTGGSYEQYF.